This entry describes one T cell receptor beta chain. Its specificity is unknown. The trim removed 3 bases at V and 6 bases at J, leaving 5 bases unmatched. Germline V gene data show CDR1 as WNHNN and CDR2 as SYGVQD (reference sequence). This CDR3 is 15 amino acids long. This specimen comes from a study of a mutant IDH1 vaccine in newly diagnosed glioma. For the study at large: There were roughly 62% males and approximately 38% females among treated patients, whose mean age was 40.4 years.

Assay: immunoSEQ multiplex PCR; the TCRdb copy retains only in-frame clones and omits some. This sample has approximately 44,000 clones, with approximately 88% found just once. Described time point: week 23, last vaccination. The investigators gave 300 ug of mutant IDH1 20-mer peptide in each vaccine dose, together with topical imiquimod. This chain uses TRBV10-1 with TRBJ2-2, with TRBD2 identical over 9 bases. This material consisted of PBMCs, taken from a glioma patient whose treatment included an IDH1 peptide vaccine. The TCR originated in a woman aged 18-29 years with glioma. Some clones in this sample may be carry-over from other donors' samples. This CDR3 is CASSDGGRAPGELFF. DNA for the CDR3: TGCGCCAGCAGTGACGGCGGGAGGGCCCCCGGGGAGCTGTTTTTT.